This TCR beta chain was identified during a study of blood T cell repertoires in COVID-19. Authors' analysis steps: The assay estimated nucleated cells by amplifying reference gene primers. Data came from immunoSEQ multiplex PCR; TCRdb stores just in-frame clones and leaves some out. The V and J calls and the clone size are those of that table, but D and trimming were determined from the DNA. The sample carries around 190,000 clones, roughly 80% recorded once. This CDR3 is 16 amino acids long. After removal of 8 bases from V and 0 bases from J, the junction contained 11 bases not matched to a gene. The V gene's germline CDR1 is MDHEN and CDR2 SYDVKM.

This chain uses TRBV28 with TRBJ1-1; 8 nucleotides match TRBD1. This clonotype was sampled from an older woman with COVID-19, enrolled during active disease. Input material: peripheral blood. Here the CDR3 DNA reads TGTGCCAGCGGCTGGGGGACAGGCTTAATGAACACTGAAGCTTTCTTT. Protein sequence: CASGWGTGLMNTEAFF.